Listed below are T cell receptor beta chains from one sample, sequenced in a study of T cell responses to AZD1222 COVID-19 vaccine. The repertoire was sequenced with immunoSEQ multiplex PCR; TCRdb's copy has only in-frame clones and lacks some. The sample holds some 120,000 clones, roughly 88% seen once. Sequencing was performed on peripheral blood, taken on day 0 of AZD1222 vaccination. The receptors here all came from an adult in good health. The CDR3 runs from the conserved cysteine through the conserved F or W. D genes are given only for firm matches. For some rows the clone size is stated as once, few or many, or as a class when expanded; others skip it.

clone_size,d_call,j_call,v_call,cdr3_nt,cdr3_aa
few,TRBD1,TRBJ2-2,TRBV18,TGTGCCAGCTCACCACGGCGACAGGGGGCCCGGGACTTGAACACCGGGGAGCTGTTTTTT,CASSPRRQGARDLNTGELFF
.,.,TRBJ1-6,TRBV14,TGTGCCAGCAGCCAAGTTGGGGGGGGTAATTCACCCCTCCACTTT,CASSQVGGGNSPLHF
once,.,TRBJ1-5,TRBV19,TGTGCCAGTAGTATAACCCCAGGGCTTGGCAATCAGCCCCAGCATTTT,CASSITPGLGNQPQHF
.,.,TRBJ2-5,TRBV3-1/TRBV3-2,TGTGCCAGCAGCCAAGTGCCGTTCGGCGCGGAGACCCAGTACTTC,CASSQVPFGAETQYF
.,.,TRBJ1-2,TRBV5-8,TGTGCCAGCAGGACGGGGGAGCTCCATAACTATGGCTACACCTTC,CASRTGELHNYGYTF
.,.,TRBJ2-5,TRBV3-1/TRBV3-2,TGTGCCAGCAGCCAAGACAGACCCCAGTACTTC,CASSQDRPQYF
once,TRBD1,TRBJ1-1,TRBV29-1,TGCAGCGTTGCCCATATACAGGGGATGAACACTGAAGCTTTCTTT,CSVAHIQGMNTEAFF
.,TRBD1,TRBJ1-5,TRBV5-1,TGCGCCAGCAGCTTGGACGGACAGGGTCAGGATCGGCCCCAGCATTTT,CASSLDGQGQDRPQHF
.,.,TRBJ2-2,TRBV4-2,TGTGCCAGCAGCCAAGATCCGTGGGCAGGGAAGAACACCGGGGAGCTGTTTTTT,CASSQDPWAGKNTGELFF
.,.,TRBJ1-1,TRBV6-5,TGTGCCAGCAAGCCGGGGTCCTCACTAAACACTGAAGCTTTCTTT,CASKPGSSLNTEAFF
.,.,TRBJ2-3,TRBV5-4,TGTGCCAGCAGCTTGAAGGCCACAGATACGCAGTATTTT,CASSLKATDTQYF
.,.,TRBJ2-2,TRBV6-5,TGTGCCAGCAGTTTTCGTAGGGTGGCAGTGGAGCTGTTTTTT,CASSFRRVAVELFF
once,.,TRBJ1-1,TRBV7-2,TGTGCCAGCAGCTACAACAGGGCCCGAGCTTTCTTT,CASSYNRARAFF
.,TRBD1,TRBJ2-5,TRBV19,TGTGCCAGTAGTTGGATTGGGACAGGGATAGAGACCCAGTACTTC,CASSWIGTGIETQYF
.,.,TRBJ1-1,TRBV6-1,TGTGCCAGCAGTGAAAGACTCCAGGGGCTGAACACTGAAGCTTTCTTT,CASSERLQGLNTEAFF
.,.,TRBJ2-7,TRBV6-1,TGTGCCAGCAGTGAAGGCCGGACCCGCCTCTACGAGCAGTACTTC,CASSEGRTRLYEQYF
.,.,TRBJ1-5,TRBV6-2/TRBV6-3,TGTGCCAGCACCCCGGTGGGGCGGGAGCTGCCCCAGCATTTT,CASTPVGRELPQHF
.,.,TRBJ1-1,TRBV11-1,TGTGCCAGCACCCCGGTGGGGCCAGGCACTGAAGCTTTCTTT,CASTPVGPGTEAFF
.,.,TRBJ2-1,TRBV6-5,TGTGCCAGCAAAGGGCCACGGGACAATTACAATGAGCAGTTCTTC,CASKGPRDNYNEQFF
.,TRBD1,TRBJ1-2,TRBV27,TGTGCCAGCAGTTTAACAGGGGTTAGTGGCTACACCTTC,CASSLTGVSGYTF
.,.,TRBJ2-3,TRBV6-2/TRBV6-3,TGTGCCAGCAGTTCGACCGGGAATCCAGATACGCAGTATTTT,CASSSTGNPDTQYF
.,.,TRBJ1-3,TRBV15,TGTGCCACCAGCAGAGGGGACACAAGCTCTGGAAACACCATATATTTT,CATSRGDTSSGNTIYF
.,.,TRBJ1-2,TRBV29-1,TGCAGCGTTGAAGAAGGAGGGCAGGTCTATGGCTACACCTTC,CSVEEGGQVYGYTF
few,.,TRBJ2-1,TRBV2,TGTGCCAGCAGCTCAGGCGGATCCTACAATGAGCAGTTCTTC,CASSSGGSYNEQFF
.,.,TRBJ1-1,TRBV10-2,TGCGCCAGCAGTGAGTCAAGGAACACTGAAGCTTTCTTT,CASSESRNTEAFF
.,TRBD1,TRBJ2-7,TRBV2,TGTGCCAGCACCACAGGGGGTTACGAGCAGTACTTC,CASTTGGYEQYF
.,TRBD2,TRBJ2-7,TRBV5-8,TGTGCCAGCAGCCTTAGCGGGGGGAATCACCGATACGAGCAGTACTTC,CASSLSGGNHRYEQYF
.,TRBD2,TRBJ2-3,TRBV4-1,TGCGCCAGCAGCCGTCTAGCGGGGGGGCAAGATACGCAGTATTTT,CASSRLAGGQDTQYF
.,.,TRBJ1-4,TRBV19,TGTGCCAGTCGGGACTCAGACCCCGCAACTAATGAAAAACTGTTTTTT,CASRDSDPATNEKLFF
.,.,TRBJ2-3,TRBV5-1,TGCGCCAGCAGCTTGGAAGGTCGGGGGTTGCGGGTGGATACGCAGTATTTT,CASSLEGRGLRVDTQYF
.,.,TRBJ2-7,TRBV6-5,TGTGCCAGCAGTTACCCACCCGTCTACGAGCAGTACTTC,CASSYPPVYEQYF
.,TRBD1,TRBJ1-5,TRBV24-1,TGTGCCACCAGTGAAACAGGGGGCGGTCAGCCCCAGCATTTT,CATSETGGGQPQHF
.,.,TRBJ1-3,TRBV7-2,TGTGCCAGCAGCTTACCTTCAGATTACAACACCATATATTTT,CASSLPSDYNTIYF
once,.,TRBJ1-2,TRBV18,TGTGCCAGCTCACCACCCGATGGGGGGATGCGTGGCTACACCTTC,CASSPPDGGMRGYTF
.,TRBD1,TRBJ2-5,TRBV24-1,TGTGCCACCAGTGCCTGGACAGGGGGAGGAGAGACCCAGTACTTC,CATSAWTGGGETQYF
.,.,TRBJ1-5,TRBV12-3/TRBV12-4,TGTGCCAGCAGTTTTGGGGGGGACCAGCCCCAGCATTTT,CASSFGGDQPQHF
.,.,TRBJ1-5,TRBV5-6,TGTGCCAGCAGCGCCCGGAGTCGGGGGGCGAATCAGCCCCAGCATTTT,CASSARSRGANQPQHF
.,TRBD2,TRBJ2-3,TRBV19,TGTGCCAGTAGTAACAAGCGGGAGGGATCTAGCACAGATACGCAGTATTTT,CASSNKREGSSTDTQYF
.,.,TRBJ2-1,TRBV9,TGTGCCAGCAGCGTCTTTAGGGAGAGCGTTTCGAATGAGCAGTTCTTC,CASSVFRESVSNEQFF
once,.,TRBJ2-7,TRBV21-1,TGTGCCAGCAGCAATTGGAGCTCCTACGAGCAGTACTTC,CASSNWSSYEQYF
few,TRBD1,TRBJ1-1,TRBV5-4,TGTGCCAGCAGCTTTGGGACAGGGGCGAACACTGAAGCTTTCTTT,CASSFGTGANTEAFF
once,TRBD1,TRBJ2-5,TRBV30,TGTGCCTGGAGTGGACAGGGTGTGGGGAACCAAGAGACCCAGTACTTC,CAWSGQGVGNQETQYF
once,.,TRBJ2-7,TRBV7-2,TGTGCCAGCAGCGGGGGATTTTCGAGGTACGAGCAGTACTTC,CASSGGFSRYEQYF